This T cell receptor beta chain stems from a study of regulatory T cells in long-lasting Graves disease. According to the study, TCR beta libraries were built with iRepertoire HTBI primers and CDR3-region Arm-PCR. TCRdb reprocessed the multiplex PCR reads with MiXCR, giving one entry per CDR3 protein. This sample has about 450,000 distinct CDR3 sequences; 13% to 15% occur once, and the top ten carry around a sixth. CDR3 length: 14 amino acids. In germline, CDR1 is MNHNS, CDR2 SASEGT. Trimming left V 5 bases short and J 3 bases short, with 12 bases between. In this sample, this clonotype turned up many times. Time point described: newly diagnosed GD, antithyroid drugs for less than 3 months. After RNA was extracted from PBMCs, the TCR library was made from it. In addition, the sample was reused for a study of T cells in Graves' hyperthyroidism and ophthalmopathy.

Sequences were derived from peripheral blood mononuclear cells (PBMCs), sampled at new diagnosis, from a patient treated with antithyroid drugs. The origin of this receptor is a woman aged 50 to 60 with Graves disease. V gene TRBV6-1 combines with J gene TRBJ2-3, with D uncertain. The CDR3 DNA follows: TGTGCCAGCAGTCCCCGATTAGAAACAGATACGCAGTATTTT. Translated, it gives CASSPRLETDTQYF.